The 24 T cell receptor beta chains in this list originate from one sample, sequenced in a study of cytomegalovirus exposure and HLA in healthy donors. PCR used 60 Vbeta primers and 13 Jbeta primers. Here immunoSEQ multiplex PCR was the method, and the copy in TCRdb shows in-frame clones only, minus some. This sample's clone table lists about 82,000 clones. The sequencing input was PBMCs. Source of these receptors: a woman under 40 in good health and CMV-seronegative.

The chain combines TRBV4-1 with TRBJ1-2; 12 bases are a match to TRBD1. The CDR3 contains 20 residues. In germline, CDR1 is MGHRA, CDR2 YSYEKL. V was clipped by 0 bases and J by 4 bases; unmatched bases: 15. CDR3 loop: CASSQEGWPGQGAQVYGYTF. The CDR3 region has the DNA TGCGCCAGCAGCCAAGAGGGGTGGCCGGGACAGGGGGCTCAGGTCTATGGCTACACCTTC.

The chain combines TRBV6-1 with TRBJ2-7, with 9 positions matching TRBD1. The germline V gene encodes CDR1 MNHNS and CDR2 SASEGT. V trimming: 7 bases; J trimming: 5 bases; junction bases outside the gene matches: 9. CDR3 length: 14 residues. CDR3 residues: CASIPGTGTDEQYF. The CDR3 nucleotides are TGTGCCAGCATCCCCGGGACAGGGACTGACGAGCAGTACTTC.

The chain links TRBV21-1 to TRBJ2-1; the table's D call, TRBD2, has no DNA check behind it. TRBV21-1 counts as a pseudogene. The CDR3 sequence is 17 residues long. CDR3 bases: TGTGCCAGCAGCAAAGAACCCCGGGGGTTATCCTACAATGAGCAGTTCTTC. It yields the protein CASSKEPRGLSYNEQFF.

CDR3 amino acids: CASSRDGGLAGYSGELFF. The CDR3 coding sequence is TGCGCCAGCAGCCGCGACGGTGGACTAGCAGGATATTCCGGGGAGCTGTTTTTT. V and J are TRBV4-1 and TRBJ2-2; 8 nucleotides align to TRBD2. CDR3 size: 18 residues. V lost 4 bases to trimming and J lost 6 bases; unmatched junction nucleotides: 16. Germline loops: CDR1 MGHRA, CDR2 YSYEKL.

The chain joins TRBV30 to TRBJ1-2; D remains ambiguous. V lost 4 bases, J lost 0 bases, and 6 bases lay in between. Germline values: CDR1 GTSNPN, CDR2 SVGIG (reference sequence). CDR3 length: 12 residues. CDR3 protein: CAWTSANYGYTF. CDR3 DNA: TGTGCCTGGACATCAGCTAACTATGGCTACACCTTC.

The chain is built from TRBV6-1 and TRBJ1-5, with D tentatively TRBD1 (6 bases). Germline CDR1 reads MNHNS; CDR2 reads SASEGT. Trimming took off 10 bases at V and 7 bases at J, with 17 bases between the two ends. The CDR3 contains 13 residues. For the CDR3, the DNA is TGTGCCATTACTGACAGGCCTTTACAGCCCCAGCATTTT. Translated, it gives CAITDRPLQPQHF.

The gene calls are TRBV18 and TRBJ2-5, with a tentative D call TRBD2 (5 bases). The V gene's germline CDR1 is KGHSH and CDR2 LQKENI. Between the trimmed V and J ends, which lost 3 bases and 4 bases, there was a span of 9 bases. The CDR3 length is 13 residues. CDR3 amino acids: CASSPIRGETQYF. CDR3 DNA sequence: TGTGCCAGCTCACCTATCCGGGGAGAGACCCAGTACTTC.

The chain uses TRBV5-6 and TRBJ1-2; TRBD1 agrees at 8 bases. Germline V gene data show CDR1 as SGHDT and CDR2 as YYEEEE. With V trimmed by 4 bases and J by 1 base, 6 bases remained unmatched. The CDR3 spans 15 residues. The chain's CDR3 is CASSRQGTINYGYTF. The CDR3 region has the DNA TGTGCCAGCAGCCGACAGGGGACAATTAACTATGGCTACACCTTC.

The CDR3 bases are TGTGCCAGCAGCTTAGGAAGGACTAGAGATACGCAGTATTTT. Translation: CASSLGRTRDTQYF. The chain couples TRBV11-2 to TRBJ2-3; 7 positions agree with TRBD2. Germline V gives CDR1 SGHAT, CDR2 FQNNGV. The CDR3 loop spans 14 amino acids. Losses at the gene ends were 1 base for V and 5 bases for J; bases not matched to a gene: 3.

The gene calls are TRBV5-1 and TRBJ2-1; 10 bases align to TRBD2. Germline V lookup: CDR1 SGHRS, CDR2 YFSETQ. The CDR3 runs to 14 residues. The V gene end was trimmed by 2 bases and the J gene end by 9 bases; junction bases not matched to a gene: 5. The DNA of the CDR3 is TGCGCCAGCAGCTTACAGACTAGCGGGCTTGAGCAGTTCTTC. Translating it yields CASSLQTSGLEQFF.

This rearrangement joins TRBV9 to TRBJ2-1, with 14 bases that match TRBD2. CDR1 is SGDLS, CDR2 YYNGEE, per germline. The CDR3 extends over 20 amino acids. Trimming removed 0 bases from V and 6 bases from J; junction bases left unmatched: 14. CDR3 coding DNA: TGTGCCAGCAGCGTAGCGGGACTAGCGGGAGAGAGTGTAGTAATCAATGAGCAGTTCTTC. Its translation: CASSVAGLAGESVVINEQFF.

The V gene is TRBV9, the J gene TRBJ1-5; TRBD1 matches at 7 bases. The V gene's germline CDR1 is SGDLS and CDR2 YYNGEE. Trimming at V came to 6 bases and at J to 0 bases, leaving 18 bases not matched to a gene. The CDR3 is 19 residues long. CDR3 protein: CASTNCGQAGTFSNQPQHF. For the CDR3, the DNA is TGTGCCAGCACCAATTGCGGACAGGCTGGAACCTTTAGCAATCAGCCCCAGCATTTT.

The V and J genes are TRBV29-1 and TRBJ1-2, with 9 bases that match TRBD1. CDR3 size: 16 residues. Germline assignment: CDR1 SQVTM and CDR2 ANQGSEA. With V trimmed by 1 base and J by 4 bases, 10 bases remained unmatched. CDR3 amino acids: CSVEAPLQGAIYGYTF. In DNA, the CDR3 is TGCAGCGTTGAAGCCCCCCTACAGGGGGCCATCTATGGCTACACCTTC.

This rearrangement joins TRBV28 to TRBJ1-2; no clear D. Trimming removed 3 bases from V and 4 bases from J, with 6 bases in between. CDR1 is MDHEN and CDR2 is SYDVKM in the germline V gene. This CDR3 contains 12 residues. The CDR3 bases are TGTGCCAGCAGTTTCGCCGGCTATGGCTACACCTTC. Protein sequence: CASSFAGYGYTF.

This CDR3 reads CAWSQTGGFSSYEQYF. CDR3 coding DNA: TGTGCCTGGAGTCAAACGGGAGGGTTCAGCTCCTACGAGCAGTACTTC. This chain connects TRBV30 to TRBJ2-7; 8 nucleotides match TRBD2. CDR3 length: 16 amino acids. The J segment lost 0 bases and the V segment lost 2 bases, leaving 9 bases of the junction unmatched. Germline loops: CDR1 GTSNPN, CDR2 SVGIG (reference sequence).

V is TRBV11-3 and J is TRBJ1-2; 9 nucleotides agree with TRBD1. V lost 7 bases, J lost 5 bases, and 5 bases stayed unmatched. CDR3 length: 13 amino acids. Germline CDR1 reads SGHNT; CDR2 reads YENEEA. The CDR3 sequence is CASNQTGGYGYTF. The CDR3, as DNA: TGTGCCAGCAACCAGACAGGGGGTTATGGCTACACCTTC.

The chain is built from TRBV7-2 and TRBJ2-7; D is undetermined. Looked up from germline, CDR1 is SGHTA and CDR2 is FQGNSA. Trimming took 1 base from V and 3 from J, leaving 7 bases between them. The CDR3 runs to 13 residues. CDR3 sequence reads: CASSLGRNYEQYF. The CDR3 nucleotides are TGTGCCAGCAGCTTAGGCAGGAACTACGAGCAGTACTTC.

V and J are TRBV4-2 and TRBJ2-3, with TRBD2 identical over 8 bases. The CDR3 is 16 residues long. Germline CDR1 reads LGHNA; CDR2 reads YNFKEQ. V lost 0 bases and J lost 0; bases outside the gene matches: 2. Here the CDR3 reads CASSQDPSGSTDTQYF. CDR3 nucleotides: TGTGCCAGCAGCCAAGATCCTAGCGGGAGCACAGATACGCAGTATTTT.

The rearrangement joins TRBV6-5 to TRBJ1-4; D remains ambiguous. Germline V gene data show CDR1 as MNHEY and CDR2 as SVGAGI. V was clipped by 7 bases and J by 8 bases, with 14 bases between them. CDR3 length: 13 amino acids. CDR3 in DNA: TGTGCCAGCACTTCACTCGGAGCGGAAAAACTGTTTTTT. Its translation is CASTSLGAEKLFF.

CDR3 nucleotide sequence: TGTGCCAGCTCGCCCCGGGACAACTCTAACTATGGCTACACCTTC. Residues: CASSPRDNSNYGYTF. The V gene is TRBV18, the J gene TRBJ1-2; D perhaps matches TRBD1 (6 bases). V dropped 6 bases and J dropped 0 bases, with 14 bases sitting between them. The CDR3 consists of 15 residues. The germline V gene encodes CDR1 KGHSH and CDR2 LQKENI.

V usage is TRBV18 and J usage is TRBJ1-1, with D maybe TRBD1 (6 bases). CDR3 length equals 13 residues. CDR1 and CDR2 (germline): KGHSH, LQKENI. Between the trimmed V and J ends, which lost 2 bases and 6 bases, there was a span of 10 bases. The CDR3 region is CASSPRQDAEAFF. In DNA form, the CDR3 reads TGTGCCAGCTCACCAAGACAGGATGCTGAAGCTTTCTTT.

The chain joins TRBV28 to TRBJ2-1; 7 nucleotides agree with TRBD2. This CDR3 is 15 amino acids long. After removal of 2 bases from V and 3 bases from J, the junction contained 4 bases not matched to a gene. The V gene's germline CDR1 is MDHEN and CDR2 SYDVKM. As DNA, the CDR3 is TGTGCCAGCAGTTTAGGCGGGAGACTCTACAATGAGCAGTTCTTC. This sequence encodes CASSLGGRLYNEQFF.

The chain employs TRBV29-1 and TRBJ1-2; 8 bases agree with TRBD1. V lost 4 bases, J lost 0 bases, and 10 bases stayed unmatched. This CDR3 contains 16 residues. CDR1 is SQVTM and CDR2 is ANQGSEA in the germline V gene. Written as DNA, the CDR3 is TGCAGCGTTGGGGGTGGACAGGGCCTCCCTAACTATGGCTACACCTTC. Residues: CSVGGGQGLPNYGYTF.

CDR3 sequence: CASRETANYGYTF. The CDR3 DNA reads TGTGCCAGCAGAGAGACAGCTAACTATGGCTACACCTTC. The V call is TRBV6-6, the J call TRBJ1-2; tentative D call: TRBD1 (5 bases). The CDR3 length is 13 residues. In germline, CDR1 is MNHNY, CDR2 SVGAGI (reference sequence). The V end was cut by 6 bases, the J end by 0 bases, with 8 bases between.